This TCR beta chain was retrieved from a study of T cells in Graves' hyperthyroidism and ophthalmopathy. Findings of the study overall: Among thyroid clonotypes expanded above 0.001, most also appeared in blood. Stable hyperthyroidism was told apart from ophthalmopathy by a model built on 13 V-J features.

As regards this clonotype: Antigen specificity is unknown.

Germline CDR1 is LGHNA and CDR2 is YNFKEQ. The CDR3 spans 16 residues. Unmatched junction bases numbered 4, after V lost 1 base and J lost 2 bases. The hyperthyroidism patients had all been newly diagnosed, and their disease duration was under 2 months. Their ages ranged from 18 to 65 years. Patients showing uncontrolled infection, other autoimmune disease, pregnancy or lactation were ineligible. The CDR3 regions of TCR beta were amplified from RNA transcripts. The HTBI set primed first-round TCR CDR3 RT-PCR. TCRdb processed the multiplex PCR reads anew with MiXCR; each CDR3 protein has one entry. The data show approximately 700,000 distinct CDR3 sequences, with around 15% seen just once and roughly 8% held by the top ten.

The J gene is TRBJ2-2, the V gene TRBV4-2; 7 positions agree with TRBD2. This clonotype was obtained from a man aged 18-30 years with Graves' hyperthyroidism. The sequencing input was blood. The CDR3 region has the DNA TGTGCCAGCAGCCAAGGGCTAGCGGTAAACACCGGGGAGCTGTTTTTT. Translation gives CASSQGLAVNTGELFF.